This TCR beta chain was retrieved from a study of STAT5B mutations in CD4+ large granular lymphocyte leukemia. CDR1 LNHDA and CDR2 SQIVND come from the germline V gene (reference sequence). This CDR3 comprises 14 residues. The V gene lost 4 bases and the J gene lost 4 bases, with 12 bases spanning the gap. Buffy coats from healthy blood donors served as controls. Overall study results and limits: No patients shared main leukemic clonotypes, though around 24% appeared at low frequency elsewhere. Without putative leukemic clones, patient CD4-sorted repertoires remained more clonal than healthy CD4+ repertoires.

Sequencing used immunoSEQ multiplex PCR; TCRdb keeps in-frame clones, though not all of them. Among about 32,000 clones listed, approximately 71% were seen once. A word on this clone: As yet, its antigen is unknown.

The V and J genes are TRBV19 and TRBJ2-3; the D gene is possibly TRBD1 (5 bases). The TCR was taken from a human donor in good health. Sequencing used CD4+ T cells from blood buffy coats. This CDR3 reads CASSKQVNADTQYF. CDR3 in DNA: TGTGCCAGTAGTAAACAGGTTAATGCAGATACGCAGTATTTT.